This T cell receptor (beta chain) was observed in a study of T cell repertoires in cytomegalovirus infection. On the study more broadly: TCR beta signatures that were public indicated CMV infection and matching HLA type.

Germline CDR1 SGDLS, CDR2 YYNGEE. The CDR3 is made up of 14 amino acids. V was shortened by 4 bases and J by 7 bases, with 17 bases between the two germline ends. With respect to this clonotype: Its antigen is as yet unknown.

TCRdb processed the reads anew with MiXCR; each CDR3 protein has one entry. The sample shows hundreds of thousands of distinct CDR3 sequences, 30% to 35% of them seen only once. The receptor was isolated from a human donor in good health (CMV status not recorded). Some clones in this sample may be carry-over from other donors' samples. The starting material was cultured CD8+ T cells from PBMCs, obtained from culture after CMV antigen stimulation. This sequence joins TRBV9 and TRBJ1-2; D is ambiguous. CDR3 residues: CASSPSSPRSGYTF. DNA of the CDR3: TGTGCCAGCAGCCCCAGTAGTCCCCGGTCTGGCTACACCTTC.